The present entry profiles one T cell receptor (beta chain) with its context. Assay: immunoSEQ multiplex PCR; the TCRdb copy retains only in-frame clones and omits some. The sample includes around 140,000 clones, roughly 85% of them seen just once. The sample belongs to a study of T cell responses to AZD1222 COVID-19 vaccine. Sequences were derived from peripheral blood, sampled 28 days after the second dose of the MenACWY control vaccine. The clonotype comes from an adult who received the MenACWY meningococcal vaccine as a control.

In DNA, the CDR3 is TGTGCCAGCAGCGTAGTCGGGGACTATGGCTACACCTTC. Translation gives CASSVVGDYGYTF. The rearrangement links TRBV9 to TRBJ1-2; no definite D call. This CDR3 has 13 residues. Germline assignment: CDR1 SGDLS and CDR2 YYNGEE. V shed 0 bases and J shed 3 bases, with 6 bases lying between them.